This TCR beta chain was sequenced for a study of cytomegalovirus exposure and HLA in healthy donors (TCRdb year 2017). Context from the whole study: In an earlier analysis of 587 of the donors, roughly 300 Gb of sequence data and roughly 100 million unique TCR beta sequences from about 179 million T cells were reported. An early release covering roughly 600 HLA-typed donors comprised about 300 gigabases of sequencing data and approximately 80 million unique TCR sequences. Of the roughly 400 genotyped donors, approximately 82% fell in the genetic ancestry cluster associated with self-reported Caucasian donors. The study was designed to test whether signatures of past pathogen exposure could be identified by cataloging public T cell receptors. The T cell repertoires of several hundred subjects were profiled by immunosequencing and related to cytomegalovirus serostatus. Besides the first cohort of 550 to 750 subjects, a separate validation cohort made up of over 95 different subjects was used. To predict cytomegalovirus infection status, the study combined high-throughput TCR immunosequencing, statistical association of individual TCRs with disease status, and machine learning. To study patterns of TCR occurrence, a later analysis re-analyzed previously published TCR beta repertoires from 700 or so donors and added high-resolution HLA genotyping. In the later analysis, no new phenotypic data were used to find candidate immune exposures; instead, reliance was placed on TCR beta sequences and their occurrence across donors. To decide whether each TCR beta V gene segment behaved as functional or pseudogenic, an earlier analysis of some 600 of the donors relied on high-throughput TCR beta sequencing. Donor age, sex, ethnicity and CMV serostatus were compiled alongside the repertoire data. A later genetic analysis took genome-wide SNP genotypes for about 55% of the roughly 670 donors and used that subset as a discovery cohort. All discovery cohort repertoires had been generated using a single sequencing platform. HLA typing covered class I and class II loci at four-digit resolution. Typing coverage differed by locus: A, B, C, DRB1 and DQB1 were typed in roughly 620-630 donors, DQA1 in 500 to 550, DPA1 in some 600, and DPB1 in just under 480. Five DR-DQ haplotypes were handled as single units for association and clustering, since linkage in the cohort was strong. Among a few hundred genotyped donors of the cohort, an average of about 240,000 unique TCR beta nucleotide sequences were sequenced per donor, roughly 18% of them non-productive. Findings and caveats that apply to the study as a whole: Immune exposure information for the cohort was limited to CMV serostatus. According to a later analysis, parvovirus B19, influenza, CMV and Epstein-Barr virus appeared linked to several top co-occurrence clusters. Sequencing depth was assumed to be roughly uniform across donors in the presence/absence analyses, though that assumption may not hold. A later analysis found that HLA-associated TCR beta chains were more clonally expanded and had lower generation probabilities than equally common non-associated chains. Strong co-occurrence of HLA alleles, especially DR and DQ, made assigning TCR associations to individual alleles difficult. An earlier analysis of approximately 530 of the donors showed that most TCR beta V segments appeared in productive rearrangements either about 90% or about 30% of the time, which broadly matched IMGT annotations. At a false discovery rate of 0.05, a later analysis linked 16,000 or so TCR beta sequences to specific HLA alleles. A cluster of highly shared sequence variants was judged likely to represent a technical artifact of the sequencing pipeline. Some IMGT-functional V segments, including TRBV6-2 and TRBV6-3, could not be distinguished by the 87-base-pair reads and were therefore excluded. In a later analysis, most CMV-associated TCR beta chains were found to appear HLA-restricted, with HLA associations seemingly driven largely by CMV exposure. The study gave a list of under 200 TCR beta chains associated with cytomegalovirus. While some public TCRs were present in many individuals, most TCR sequences turned up only very rarely across donors. The classifier was reported to diagnose cytomegalovirus status with high specificity and sensitivity in both the original cohort and the validation cohort. Correlated functional status among segregating V segments might be attributable to linkage disequilibrium, but an unknown experimental factor could not be ruled out. A further reported finding was that TCR beta sequences accurately predicted the HLA-A and HLA-B alleles for most subjects in the first cohort. According to the authors, the approach could potentially be generalized to other disease states and immunological phenotypes. A later genetic analysis reported fewer N-insertions in productive TCRs among donors in an Asian-associated ancestry cluster than the roughly 640-donor mean. In a later analysis, the rate of TCR association differed among HLA loci, with DRB1 alleles having the most associated TCRs and HLA-C alleles having the fewest. A few of the identified cytomegalovirus-associated TCR beta chains were confirmed in vitro to be specific for cytomegalovirus antigens. Because some donors lacked HLA typing at each locus, the association tests relied only on the typed subset. An association between a missense DCLRE1C variant and V-gene and J-gene trimming of TCR beta chains was found in a later genetic analysis and replicated in an independent cohort. Over 15 rarely observed V segments, including chromosome 9 orphons, were excluded from the earlier analysis of 550 to 700 of the donors because counts were too low. In this cohort, only TCR beta chains were sequenced, and detectable features were limited by the absence of alpha or paired-chain data.

V gives up 5 bases and J gives up 10 bases, and the segment between their germline ends measures 11 bases. The germline V gene provides CDR1 MDHEN and CDR2 SYDVKM. The cysteine opens and the phenylalanine closes a CDR3 of 12 amino acids. The DNA shown is the 36-base CDR3, in frame from base 1. The cohort was made up of approximately 700 healthy bone marrow donors. At the time of sampling, all cohort members were nominally healthy, though unrecorded immune exposures were likely present. The donor tested CMV seropositive, placing the donor among the approximately 290 seropositive members of the cohort. Each donor provided a peripheral blood sample, and peripheral blood mononuclear cells were used for TCR beta sequencing. Genomic DNA extraction from the blood cell samples was performed with the Qiagen DNeasy Blood Extraction Kit. Library preparation used the immunoSEQ multiplex PCR assay. For the multiplex PCR, a mixture combining 60 forward primers for TCR Vbeta segments and 13 reverse primers for TCR Jbeta segments was used. The CDR3 region of rearranged TCR beta genes was amplified from genomic DNA by a multiplex PCR assay. The amplified TCR beta libraries were sequenced on the Illumina HiSeq System as 87-base-pair reads. Concerning the study's data processing: Across the roughly 600 repertoires, a later analysis counted 78 million or so unique TCR beta chains, approximately 12 million of which were shared by at least two donors. To remove PCR and sequencing errors, raw reads were error-corrected and collapsed into unique sequences using a nearest-neighbor algorithm that merged closely related sequences. CDR3 sequences were aligned to IMGT reference sequences to assign V, D and J gene segments. For a sequence to be retained, a match of at least six nucleotides to both a V gene segment and a J gene segment was required. Rearrangements were called productive when the CDR3 lacked stop codons and stayed in frame with V and J; all others were non-productive. CDR3 was defined by IMGT convention, running from the second conserved V-encoded cysteine to the conserved J-encoded phenylalanine. The earlier analysis of a few hundred of the donors excluded sequences that lacked an unambiguous match to a single V gene segment. An earlier analysis of 500 to 700 of the donors classified V segments as functional when productive rearrangements were above 56.7% and as segregating when the standard deviation between donors was above 5%. A statistical classification framework was built for diagnosing cytomegalovirus status from the catalog of TCR beta chain sequences. In a later analysis, V and J genes were assigned by comparing TCR nucleotide sequences against IMGT/GENE-DB human TR gene sequences. In a later analysis, CDR3 sequences and most-parsimonious VDJ recombination scenarios were assigned using the TCRdist pipeline. A later analysis defined each TCR beta chain by its CDR3 amino acid sequence plus V-gene family, and excluded reads lacking a unique V-gene family. In a later analysis, 450 to 600 highly shared, low-generation-probability nucleotide sequences were removed to address suspected cross-contamination and a sequencing artifact. In a later analysis, a clonal expansion index was calculated for each public chain from normalized within-repertoire ranks of inferred template counts. In a later analysis, generation probabilities were computed with a VDJ recombination model fitted to out-of-frame rearrangements, and the resulting probabilities were checked against IGoR. Hypergeometric tests were used in a later analysis to score TCR-TCR, TCR-HLA and TCR-CMV co-occurrence, with a repertoire-size bias correction applied to the TCR pairs. To estimate false discovery rates, a later analysis permuted the HLA or CMV assignments 20 times. In a later analysis, co-occurring TCRs were grouped using DBSCAN, and TCRdist sequence similarity was added for clustering within HLA-allele-positive subsets. For co-occurrence clustering, repertoires with fewer than 30,000 or more than 120,000 public chains were excluded, along with a handful of repertoires with anomalous nucleotide sharing. The source is immuneACCESS, and TCRdb retained only in-frame sequences with V and J called. Part of the clones is not carried over; for the studies checked, unresolved V genes explain less than half of this, and the remainder is unexplained. The D gene and trimming were derived from the DNA, and the V and J assignments and clone size from that table. For this sample the table gives some 78,000 clones, of which approximately 77% were detected only once. The ten largest clones capture approximately 10% of the sample.

On this clone: There is no known antigen for this receptor. Within one base of it there is no much larger clone, and no base qualities were kept.

Specimen: PBMCs. Recombination linked TRBV28 to TRBJ1-4, with an unclear D gene assignment. The TCR originated in a woman in her forties in good health and CMV-seropositive. In nucleotides, the sequence is TGTGCCAGCAGTCCCCCCTCGCGAAAACTGTTTTTT. This gives the protein CASSPPSRKLFF.